These 20 T cell receptor beta chains were all obtained from the same sample, sequenced in a study of cytomegalovirus exposure and HLA in healthy donors. It was with 60 Vbeta and 13 Jbeta primers that the PCR ran. Some clones are missing from TCRdb's copy, which holds only in-frame ones; the method was immunoSEQ multiplex PCR. The sample table includes 120,000 to 150,000 clones. Sequences were obtained from PBMCs. The receptors shown here come from a woman under 30 in good health and CMV-seronegative.

The chain employs TRBV6-1 and TRBJ2-7; no reliable D call. V was shortened by 2 bases and J by 0 bases, with 8 bases between the two germline ends. Per germline, CDR1 MNHNS and CDR2 SASEGT. This CDR3 spans 14 amino acids. The CDR3 sequence: CASSEISGSYEQYF. The CDR3 DNA sequence: TGTGCCAGCAGTGAAATCTCAGGCTCCTACGAGCAGTACTTC.

The chain uses TRBV6-5 and TRBJ2-7; a possible D gene is TRBD2 (6 bases). The germline V and J ends were trimmed by 5 bases and 1 base, with 12 bases remaining between them. Per the germline V gene, CDR1 is MNHEY and CDR2 is SVGAGI. The CDR3 runs 14 residues. The CDR3 coding sequence is TGTGCCAGCAGTCGACTAGGGATTTCCTACGAGCAGTACTTC. This sequence encodes CASSRLGISYEQYF.

The chain has TRBV12-1 and TRBJ2-7; no check of the table's D call, TRBD1, against the DNA was made. TRBV12-1 is tagged as a pseudogene. CDR3 length equals 16 residues. CDR3 coding DNA: TGTGCCAGCAGCTTTCCACCGGGACAGGGTTTATACGAGCAGTACTTC. It encodes CASSFPPGQGLYEQYF.

The chain joins TRBV2 to TRBJ2-7; D perhaps matches TRBD2 (5 bases). V lost 3 bases and J lost 3, with 9 bases in between. Per the germline V gene, CDR1 is SNHLY and CDR2 is FYNNEI. This CDR3 spans 13 amino acids. In nucleotides, the CDR3 is TGTGCCAGCAGTGACGGACTCGACTACGAGCAGTACGTC. Translated, it gives CASSDGLDYEQYV.

This chain links TRBV6-6 with TRBJ2-1, with 9 bases fitting TRBD2. The germline gives CDR1 MNHNY, CDR2 SVGAGI (reference sequence). The CDR3 spans 15 residues. V shed 0 bases and J 14 bases; nucleotides not matched to a gene: 11. DNA of the CDR3: TGTGCCAGCAGTTACTCGACTAGCGGACCTCGGGAGGAGTTCTTC. Translation: CASSYSTSGPREEFF.

The J gene is TRBJ2-2, the V gene TRBV19, with 11 positions matching TRBD2. CDR3 size: 20 residues. The J segment lost 0 bases and the V segment lost 3 bases, leaving 12 bases of the junction unmatched. Germline V gene sequence: CDR1 LNHDA, CDR2 SQIVND (reference sequence). The CDR3 is CASSIRIAGGRTSNTGELFF. The CDR3 region has the DNA TGTGCCAGTAGTATTCGAATAGCGGGAGGGCGAACTTCGAACACCGGGGAGCTGTTTTTT.

The V gene is TRBV18, the J gene TRBJ1-1; possible D gene TRBD1, 5 bases. In germline, CDR1 is KGHSH, CDR2 LQKENI. This CDR3 comprises 15 residues. Trimming removed 6 bases at V and 0 bases at J, with 14 bases between. The CDR3 nucleotides read TGTGCCAGCTCTCCCCGACAGTTAATGAACACTGAAGCTTTCTTT. Its translation: CASSPRQLMNTEAFF.

J is TRBJ2-3 and V is TRBV7-2, with a weak D call TRBD2 (6 bases). V was shortened by 4 bases and J by 0 bases, with 11 bases between the two germline ends. This CDR3 comprises 15 residues. The V gene's germline CDR1 is SGHTA and CDR2 FQGNSA. The CDR3 loop is CASSSGDFSTDTQYF. The CDR3 bases are TGTGCCAGCAGCTCCGGGGACTTCAGCACAGATACGCAGTATTTT.

V and J are TRBV5-1 and TRBJ2-3, with 8 bases identical to TRBD2. Per germline, CDR1 SGHRS and CDR2 YFSETQ. V trimming: 0 bases; J trimming: 0 bases; junction bases outside the gene matches: 3. The CDR3 has 16 residues. The chain's CDR3 is CASSLGASGSTDTQYF. The CDR3, as DNA: TGCGCCAGCAGCTTGGGGGCTAGCGGGAGCACAGATACGCAGTATTTT.

The rearrangement joins TRBV5-4 to TRBJ2-7; D remains unclear. Looked up from germline, CDR1 is SGHNT and CDR2 is YYREEE (reference sequence). The CDR3 spans 16 residues. Deletions cut 0 bases from V and 4 bases from J, with 17 bases between. CDR3 residues: CASSLDAAATGYEQYF. The CDR3 DNA follows: TGTGCCAGCAGCTTGGATGCGGCAGCCACTGGGTACGAGCAGTACTTC.

The J gene is TRBJ2-1, the V gene TRBV28, with 8 nucleotides matching TRBD1. Trimming cost V 7 bases and J 8 bases; bases outside gene matches: 13. Germline V gene sequence: CDR1 MDHEN, CDR2 SYDVKM. The CDR3 spans 15 residues. The CDR3 bases are TGTGCCAGCACTTCGTCCGGGACAGGTGTATATGAGCAGTTCTTC. It is translated as CASTSSGTGVYEQFF. Looking up the rest from reference TRBV28 and TRBJ2-1 gives the full variable domain: DVKVTQSSRYLVKRTGEKVFLECVQDMDHENMFWYRQDPGLGLRLIYFSYDVKMKEKGDIPEGYSVSREKKERFSLILESASTNQTSMYLCASTSSGTGVYEQFFGPGTRLTVL.

This rearrangement joins TRBV30 to TRBJ1-4; TRBD1 matches at 7 bases. Germline assignment: CDR1 GTSNPN and CDR2 SVGIG (reference sequence). This CDR3 is 13 amino acids long. J gave up 6 bases and V 3 bases, and 4 bases lay outside the gene matches. DNA of the CDR3: TGTGCCTGGAGGGGGGACAGCTATGAAAAACTGTTTTTT. Translation gives CAWRGDSYEKLFF. Filled out from reference TRBV30 and TRBJ1-4, the complete variable domain reads SQTIHQWPATLVQPVGSPLSLECTVEGTSNPNLYWYRQAAGRGLQLLFYSVGIGQISSEVPQNLSASRPQDRQFILSSKKLLLSDSGFYLCAWRGDSYEKLFFGSGTQLSVL.

The rearrangement uses TRBV7-9 and TRBJ2-7; the match to TRBD2 covers 8 bases. Germline V gives CDR1 SEHNR, CDR2 FQNEAQ (reference sequence). The V and J ends lost 1 base and 1 base, in that order; junction bases with no gene match: 12. The CDR3 runs 18 residues. The CDR3 region is CASSLGESSGTESYEQYF. The CDR3 DNA reads as TGTGCCAGCAGCTTAGGGGAGAGTAGCGGGACCGAGTCCTACGAGCAGTACTTC.

This chain links TRBV11-3 with TRBJ2-1, with 13 positions matching TRBD2. J lost 7 bases, V lost 5 bases, and 8 bases had no gene match. The CDR3 is 16 residues long. Germline V lookup: CDR1 SGHNT, CDR2 YENEEA. The CDR3 loop is CASSPRTSGSWNEQFF. The CDR3 DNA sequence: TGTGCCAGCAGCCCCCGGACTAGCGGGAGCTGGAATGAGCAGTTCTTC.

This rearrangement joins TRBV7-9 to TRBJ1-4; 10 bases map to TRBD1. This CDR3 has 14 amino acids. V shed 5 bases and J 9 bases; nucleotides not matched to a gene: 6. The V gene's germline CDR1 is SEHNR and CDR2 FQNEAQ (reference sequence). CDR3 bases: TGTGCCAGCAGCCCGACAGGGGGCGGGCAAAAACTGTTTTTT. This encodes CASSPTGGGQKLFF.

The chain couples TRBV25-1 to TRBJ2-5; weak D call: TRBD1 (6 bases). Germline V lookup: CDR1 MGHDK, CDR2 SYGVNS. Trimming removed 0 bases at V and 0 bases at J, with 14 bases between. The length of the CDR3 is 17 residues. In DNA, the CDR3 is TGTGCCAGCAGTGAATACGGCCGGACAGAGTACCAAGAGACCCAGTACTTC. Translation gives CASSEYGRTEYQETQYF.

This chain links TRBV5-1 with TRBJ1-5; 9 bases agree with TRBD1. The CDR3 runs to 15 residues. CDR1 SGHRS and CDR2 YFSETQ come from the germline V gene. V lost 4 bases to trimming and J lost 6 bases; unmatched junction nucleotides: 8. CDR3 sequence (DNA): TGCGCCAGCAGCCCGGGACAGGGTACTAGTCAGCCCCAGCATTTT. Protein: CASSPGQGTSQPQHF.

V and J are TRBV10-3 and TRBJ1-6; TRBD1 is a possible D gene (6 bases). The CDR3 spans 14 residues. CDR1 and CDR2 from the germline V gene are ENHRY and SYGVKD. V was pared by 2 bases and J by 5 bases, with 7 bases between. CDR3 bases: TGTGCCATCAGTGAGCGGACAGATAATTCACCCCTCCACTTT. It specifies CAISERTDNSPLHF.

This CDR3 reads CASSPTGLPWSSYNSPLHF. In DNA form, the CDR3 reads TGCGCCAGCAGCCCGACAGGGCTACCCTGGAGCTCCTATAATTCACCCCTCCACTTT. The chain is built from TRBV5-1 and TRBJ1-6, with TRBD1 matching over 7 bases. Germline V lookup: CDR1 SGHRS, CDR2 YFSETQ. The CDR3 consists of 19 residues. J was trimmed by 0 bases and V by 4 bases; bases with no gene match: 13. Combining the CDR3 with reference TRBV5-1 and TRBJ1-6 gives the whole variable domain KAGVTQTPRYLIKTRGQQVTLSCSPISGHRSVSWYQQTPGQGLQFLFEYFSETQRNKGNFPGRFSGRQFSNSRSEMNVSTLELGDSALYLCASSPTGLPWSSYNSPLHFGNGTRLTVT.

V usage is TRBV29-1 and J usage is TRBJ2-5, with D unclear. CDR3 length: 10 residues. Germline V gene data show CDR1 as SQVTM and CDR2 as ANQGSEA. V was clipped by 7 bases and J by 2 bases, with 5 bases between them. This CDR3 reads CSAAQETQYF. The CDR3 coding sequence is TGCAGCGCAGCGCAAGAGACCCAGTACTTC.